One sample yielded the 8 T cell receptor beta chains listed below, sequenced in a study of T cell changes during pregnancy in multiple sclerosis. Profiling relied on immunoSEQ multiplex PCR, and the TCRdb table lists in-frame clones only, not all of them. The sample holds roughly 110,000 clones, roughly nine tenths seen once. Here the sequenced sample was peripheral blood, taken before pregnancy. The receptors stem from a female donor with multiple sclerosis, enrolled in a pregnancy study.

The chain combines TRBV12-5 with TRBJ2-7, with 8 bases matching TRBD1. J gave up 5 bases and V 0 bases, and 9 bases lay outside the gene matches. This CDR3 is built from 16 residues. Germline V gene lookup returns CDR1 LGHNT and CDR2 FRNRAP. CDR3 in DNA: TGTGCTAGTGGTTTGGTAGTATGGCAGGGGGCCGACGAGCAGTACTTC. Encoded protein: CASGLVVWQGADEQYF.

This CDR3 is CASSGQVSGELFF. The CDR3 DNA sequence: TGTGCCAGCAGTGGGCAGGTTTCCGGGGAGCTGTTTTTT. The chain links TRBV28 to TRBJ2-2; D is uncertain. The CDR3 covers 13 residues. Trimming left V 5 bases short and J 6 bases short, with 10 bases between. Germline values: CDR1 MDHEN, CDR2 SYDVKM.

V and J are TRBV7-9 and TRBJ2-7; the D is unclear. V was trimmed by 1 base and J by 1 base, leaving 5 bases between them. CDR3 length equals 13 residues. Germline CDR1 reads SEHNR; CDR2 reads FQNEAQ (reference sequence). The CDR3, as DNA: TGTGCCAGCAGCTTAGTACAGTCCTACGAGCAGTACTTC. It translates to CASSLVQSYEQYF.

The chain links TRBV7-3 to TRBJ2-3, with 9 bases fitting TRBD2. V trimming: 1 base; J trimming: 7 bases; junction bases outside the gene matches: 6. CDR1 and CDR2 from the germline V gene are SGHTA and FQGTGA. The CDR3 totals 15 residues. CDR3 protein: CASSLIAGDVNTQYF. The CDR3 DNA reads TGTGCCAGCAGCTTAATAGCGGGAGATGTGAATACGCAGTATTTT.

The rearrangement links TRBV29-1 to TRBJ2-5; D is ambiguous. Deletions cut 4 bases from V and 4 bases from J, with 10 bases between. Germline V gene data show CDR1 as SQVTM and CDR2 as ANQGSEA. This CDR3 is built from 12 residues. CDR3 nucleotide sequence: TGCAGCGTTGGCAGAGGTTCAGAGACCCAGTACTTC. Protein sequence: CSVGRGSETQYF.

The CDR3 region is CASSLLPGGGPTMNTEAFF. CDR3 bases: TGTGCCAGCAGCTTGTTACCAGGGGGCGGCCCCACTATGAACACTGAAGCTTTCTTT. The rearrangement joins TRBV5-5 to TRBJ1-1; the match to TRBD1 covers 8 bases. V was clipped by 1 base and J by 0 bases; unmatched bases: 14. CDR3 length equals 19 residues. CDR1 and CDR2 (germline): SGHKS, YYEKEE (reference sequence).

The CDR3 sequence: CASSSLAVQETQYF. Written as DNA, the CDR3 is TGTGCCAGCAGTTCGCTAGCGGTCCAAGAGACCCAGTACTTC. J is TRBJ2-5 and V is TRBV27; 7 bases are a match to TRBD2. Looked up from germline, CDR1 is MNHEY and CDR2 is SMNVEV (reference sequence). J gave up 1 base and V 4 bases, and 3 bases lay outside the gene matches. The CDR3 length is 14 residues.

The V call is TRBV9, the J call TRBJ2-3, with TRBD2 as a possible D gene (5 bases). From germline, CDR1 is SGDLS and CDR2 YYNGEE. The CDR3 contains 15 residues. Trimming left V 2 bases short and J 6 bases short, with 16 bases between. This CDR3 is CASSVSTSGVDTQYF. The CDR3 nucleotides are TGTGCCAGCAGCGTCAGTACTAGTGGCGTTGATACGCAGTATTTT.